This T cell receptor (beta chain) was obtained from a study of low-dose radiotherapy and immunotherapy resistance in tumors. For the study at large: One day prior to radiation and immunotherapy, intravenous cyclophosphamide at 200 mg/m2 was given, repeated every two weeks.

cDNA synthesis used a TRAV/TRBV-specific primer set for both chains. With a V-primer adapter and a constant-region primer, TCRs were amplified for about 19 PCR cycles. MiXCR, applied by TCRdb to the reads, yields one record per CDR3 protein. The top ten clones hold over 4% of a sample with fewer than 110,000 distinct CDR3 sequences, around 20% of them seen once. This clonotype was counted at least ten times. Time point here: after trial treatment. The sample's treatment: LDRT plus nivolumab, ipilimumab, low-dose cyclophosphamide and aspirin (RACIN trial). Germline V gene data show CDR1 as SGHRS and CDR2 as YFSETQ. V gave up 5 bases and J gave up 5 bases, with 17 bases separating them. The CDR3 has 15 residues.

The source is a male donor with prostate cancer. The V and J genes are TRBV5-1 and TRBJ1-5, with D uncertain. The sample consisted of PBMCs, taken after low-dose radiotherapy plus immunotherapy. The CDR3 DNA sequence: TGCGCCAGCAGGGCAGTAAGCACGCCCGATCAGCCCCAGCATTTT. It codes for CASRAVSTPDQPQHF.